This T cell receptor beta chain was sequenced during a study of blood T cell repertoires in COVID-19. Study as a whole: Specimens from acute and convalescent COVID-19 originated in the United States, Italy and Spain.

In the authors' methods: The assay estimated nucleated cells by amplifying reference gene primers. Some clones are missing from TCRdb's copy, which holds only in-frame ones; the method was immunoSEQ multiplex PCR. V, J and clone size reflect that table, while D and trimming were determined from the DNA. The top ten clones hold 5% to 6.5% of a sample with about 190,000 clones, roughly 86% of them seen once. The germline V gene has CDR1 ENHRY and CDR2 SYGVKD. V was pared by 10 bases and J by 0 bases, with 4 bases of the junction left unmatched. This CDR3 is 13 amino acids long. The V call is TRBV10-3, the J call TRBJ1-1, with 8 bases fitting TRBD1. This TCR came from a woman aged 70-85 years with active or convalescent COVID-19. The sample comprised peripheral blood. The CDR3 DNA follows: TGTGCCAGCGGGGACAGGCTGAACACTGAAGCTTTCTTT. Its translation: CASGDRLNTEAFF.